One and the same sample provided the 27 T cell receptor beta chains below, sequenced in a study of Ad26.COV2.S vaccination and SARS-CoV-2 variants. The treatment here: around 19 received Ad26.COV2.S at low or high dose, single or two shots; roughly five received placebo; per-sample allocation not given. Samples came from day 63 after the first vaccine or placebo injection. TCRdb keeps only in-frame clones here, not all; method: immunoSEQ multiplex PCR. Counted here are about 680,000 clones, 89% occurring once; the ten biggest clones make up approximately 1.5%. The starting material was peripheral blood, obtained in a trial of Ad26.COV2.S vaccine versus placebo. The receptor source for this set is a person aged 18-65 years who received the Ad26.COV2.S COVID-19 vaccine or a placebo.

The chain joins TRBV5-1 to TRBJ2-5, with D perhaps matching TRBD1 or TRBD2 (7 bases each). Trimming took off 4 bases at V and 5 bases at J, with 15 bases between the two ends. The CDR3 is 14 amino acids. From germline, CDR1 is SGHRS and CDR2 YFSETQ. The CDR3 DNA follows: TGCGCCAGCAGCAGCGGGACAGTTGAGGAGACCCAGTACTTC. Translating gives CASSSGTVEETQYF.

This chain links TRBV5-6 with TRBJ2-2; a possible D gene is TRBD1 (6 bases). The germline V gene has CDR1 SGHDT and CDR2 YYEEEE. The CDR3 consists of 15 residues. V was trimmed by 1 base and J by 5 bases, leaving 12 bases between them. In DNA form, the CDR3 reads TGTGCCAGCAGCTTGTCCAGGGGCGGAACCGGGGAGCTGTTTTTT. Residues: CASSLSRGGTGELFF.

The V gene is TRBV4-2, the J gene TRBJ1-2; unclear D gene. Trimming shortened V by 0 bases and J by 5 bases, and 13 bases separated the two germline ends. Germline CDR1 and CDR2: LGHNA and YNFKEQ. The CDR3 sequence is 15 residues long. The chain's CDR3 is CASSQDAAGNYGYTF. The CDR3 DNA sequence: TGTGCCAGCAGCCAAGATGCGGCAGGAAATTATGGCTACACCTTC.

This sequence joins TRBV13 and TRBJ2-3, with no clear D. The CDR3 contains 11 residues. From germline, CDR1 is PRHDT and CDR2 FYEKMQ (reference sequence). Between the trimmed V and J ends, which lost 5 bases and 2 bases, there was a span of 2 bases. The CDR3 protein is CASSDTDTQYF. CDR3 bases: TGTGCCAGCAGCGACACAGATACGCAGTATTTT.

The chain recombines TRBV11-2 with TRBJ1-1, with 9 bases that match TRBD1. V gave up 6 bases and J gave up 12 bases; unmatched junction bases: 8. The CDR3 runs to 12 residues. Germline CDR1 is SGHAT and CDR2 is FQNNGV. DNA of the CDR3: TGTGCCAGCAGACGGACAGGGGTTGACACTTTCTTT. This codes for CASRRTGVDTFF.

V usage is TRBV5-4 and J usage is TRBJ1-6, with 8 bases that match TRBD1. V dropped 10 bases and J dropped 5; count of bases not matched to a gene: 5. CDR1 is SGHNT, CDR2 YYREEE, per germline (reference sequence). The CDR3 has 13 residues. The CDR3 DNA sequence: TGTGCCGCGAAGGGACAGGATAATTCACCCCTCCACTTT. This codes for CAAKGQDNSPLHF.

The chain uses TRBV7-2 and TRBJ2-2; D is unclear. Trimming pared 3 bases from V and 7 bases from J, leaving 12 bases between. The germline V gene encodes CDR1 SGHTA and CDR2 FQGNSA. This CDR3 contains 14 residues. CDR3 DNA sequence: TGTGCCAGCAGCTTGGTCTGGTACGGCGGGGAGCTGTTTTTT. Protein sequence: CASSLVWYGGELFF.

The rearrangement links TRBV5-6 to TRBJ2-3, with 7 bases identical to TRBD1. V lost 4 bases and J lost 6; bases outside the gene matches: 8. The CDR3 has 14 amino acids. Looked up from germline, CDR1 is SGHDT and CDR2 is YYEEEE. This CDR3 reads CASSLRQGEDTQYF. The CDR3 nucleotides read TGTGCCAGCAGCCTACGACAGGGAGAGGATACGCAGTATTTT.

The CDR3 DNA sequence: TGTGCCAGCAGCCAAAGAAGAGTACAGGGGAACACTGAAGCTTTCTTT. It is translated as CASSQRRVQGNTEAFF. The chain links TRBV14 to TRBJ1-1, with D possibly matching TRBD1 (6 bases). The germline V gene has CDR1 SGHDN and CDR2 FVKESK. The CDR3 has 16 residues. Trimming stripped 2 bases from V and 1 base from J, with 14 bases between.

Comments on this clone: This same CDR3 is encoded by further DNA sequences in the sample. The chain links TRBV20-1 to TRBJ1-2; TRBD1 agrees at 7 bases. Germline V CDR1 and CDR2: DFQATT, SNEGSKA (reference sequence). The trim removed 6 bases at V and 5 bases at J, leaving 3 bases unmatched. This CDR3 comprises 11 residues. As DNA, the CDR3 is TGCAGTGCAAGACAGGGATATGGCTACACCTTC. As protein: CSARQGYGYTF.

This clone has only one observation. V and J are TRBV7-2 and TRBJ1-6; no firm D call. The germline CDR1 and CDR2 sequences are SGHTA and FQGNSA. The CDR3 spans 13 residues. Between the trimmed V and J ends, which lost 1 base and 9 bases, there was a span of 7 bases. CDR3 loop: CASSLEVRSPLHF. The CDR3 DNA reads TGTGCCAGCAGCTTAGAAGTTCGTTCACCCCTCCACTTT.

As DNA, the CDR3 is TGTGCCAGCAGCGTGAAACAGGGTACGAGGAACACCGGGGAGCTGTTTTTT. This encodes CASSVKQGTRNTGELFF. V usage is TRBV21-1 and J usage is TRBJ2-2; the D call of TRBD1 is as the table states it, not checked on the DNA. TRBV21-1 is reported as a pseudogene. The CDR3 is made up of 17 amino acids.

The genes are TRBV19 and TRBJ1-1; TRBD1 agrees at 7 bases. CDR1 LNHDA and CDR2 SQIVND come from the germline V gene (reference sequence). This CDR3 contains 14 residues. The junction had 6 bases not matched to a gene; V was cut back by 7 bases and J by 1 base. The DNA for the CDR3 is TGTGCCAGTACCGAGCCAGGGGGGAACACTGAAGCTTTCTTT. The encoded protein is CASTEPGGNTEAFF.

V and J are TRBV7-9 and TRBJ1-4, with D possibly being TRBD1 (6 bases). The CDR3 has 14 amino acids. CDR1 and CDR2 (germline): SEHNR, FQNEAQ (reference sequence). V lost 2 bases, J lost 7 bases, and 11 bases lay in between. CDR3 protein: CASSLSGEGEKLFF. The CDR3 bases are TGTGCCAGCAGCTTATCAGGGGAGGGTGAAAAACTGTTTTTT.

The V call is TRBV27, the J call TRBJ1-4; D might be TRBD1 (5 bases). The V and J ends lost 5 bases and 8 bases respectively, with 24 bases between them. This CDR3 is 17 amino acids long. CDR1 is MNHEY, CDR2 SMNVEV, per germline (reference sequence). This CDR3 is CASSTGTAKIWDEKLFF. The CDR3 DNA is TGTGCCAGCAGTACCGGGACCGCCAAAATATGGGACGAAAAACTGTTTTTT.

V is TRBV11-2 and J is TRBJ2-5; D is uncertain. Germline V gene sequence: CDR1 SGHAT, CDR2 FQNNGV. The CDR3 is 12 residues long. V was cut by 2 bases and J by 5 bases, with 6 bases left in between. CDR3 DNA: TGTGCCAGCAGCTTATGGTGGGAGACCCAGTACTTC. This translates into CASSLWWETQYF.

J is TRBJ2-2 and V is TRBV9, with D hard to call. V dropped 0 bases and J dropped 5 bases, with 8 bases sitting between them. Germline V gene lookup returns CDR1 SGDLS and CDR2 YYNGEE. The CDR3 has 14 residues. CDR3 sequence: CASSVGSETGELFF. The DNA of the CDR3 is TGTGCCAGCAGCGTAGGGTCGGAGACCGGGGAGCTGTTTTTT. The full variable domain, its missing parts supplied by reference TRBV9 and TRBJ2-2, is DSGVTQTPKHLITATGQRVTLRCSPRSGDLSVYWYQQSLDQGLQFLIQYYNGEERAKGNILERFSAQQFPDLHSELNLSSLELGDSALYFCASSVGSETGELFFGEGSRLTVL.

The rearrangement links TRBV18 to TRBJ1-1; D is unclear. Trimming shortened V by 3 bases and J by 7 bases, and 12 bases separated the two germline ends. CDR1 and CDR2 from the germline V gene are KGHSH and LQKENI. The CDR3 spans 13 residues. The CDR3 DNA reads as TGTGCCAGCTCACCCTTGGTCATCAGTGAAGCTTTCTTT. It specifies CASSPLVISEAFF. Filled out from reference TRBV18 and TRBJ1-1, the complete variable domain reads NAGVMQNPRHLVRRRGQEARLRCSPMKGHSHVYWYRQLPEEGLKFMVYLQKENIIDESGMPKERFSAEFPKEGPSILRIQQVVRGDSAAYFCASSPLVISEAFFGQGTRLTVV.

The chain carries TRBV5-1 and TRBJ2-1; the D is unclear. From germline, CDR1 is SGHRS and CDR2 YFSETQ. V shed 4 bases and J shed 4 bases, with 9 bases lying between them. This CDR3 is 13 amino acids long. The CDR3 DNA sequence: TGCGCCAGCAGCATCGGCCAATACAATGAGCAGTTCTTC. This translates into CASSIGQYNEQFF. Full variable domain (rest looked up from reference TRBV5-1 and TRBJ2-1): KAGVTQTPRYLIKTRGQQVTLSCSPISGHRSVSWYQQTPGQGLQFLFEYFSETQRNKGNFPGRFSGRQFSNSRSEMNVSTLELGDSALYLCASSIGQYNEQFFGPGTRLTVL.

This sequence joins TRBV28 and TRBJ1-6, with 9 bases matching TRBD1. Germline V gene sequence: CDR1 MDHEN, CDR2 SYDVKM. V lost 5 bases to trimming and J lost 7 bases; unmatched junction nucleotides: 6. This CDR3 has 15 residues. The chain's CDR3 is CASSTHRGPNSPLHF. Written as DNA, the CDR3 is TGTGCCAGCAGTACCCACAGGGGGCCCAATTCACCCCTCCACTTT.

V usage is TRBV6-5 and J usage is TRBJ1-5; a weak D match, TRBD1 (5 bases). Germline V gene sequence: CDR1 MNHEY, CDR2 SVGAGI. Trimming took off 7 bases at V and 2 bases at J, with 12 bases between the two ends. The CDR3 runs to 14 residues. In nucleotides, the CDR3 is TGTGCCAGCAATTCCGGGGGAGGCAATCAGCCCCAGCATTTT. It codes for CASNSGGGNQPQHF.

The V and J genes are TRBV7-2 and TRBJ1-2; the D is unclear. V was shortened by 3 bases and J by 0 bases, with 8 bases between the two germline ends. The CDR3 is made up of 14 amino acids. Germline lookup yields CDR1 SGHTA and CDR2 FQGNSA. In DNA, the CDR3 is TGTGCCAGCAGCTTCGGCTTCACTAACTATGGCTACACCTTC. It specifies CASSFGFTNYGYTF.

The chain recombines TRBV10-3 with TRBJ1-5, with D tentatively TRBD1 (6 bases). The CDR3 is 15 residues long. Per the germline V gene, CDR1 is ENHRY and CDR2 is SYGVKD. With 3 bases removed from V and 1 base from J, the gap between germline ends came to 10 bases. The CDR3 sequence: CAISDVRGSNQPQHF. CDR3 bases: TGTGCCATCAGTGATGTGAGGGGGAGCAATCAGCCCCAGCATTTT.

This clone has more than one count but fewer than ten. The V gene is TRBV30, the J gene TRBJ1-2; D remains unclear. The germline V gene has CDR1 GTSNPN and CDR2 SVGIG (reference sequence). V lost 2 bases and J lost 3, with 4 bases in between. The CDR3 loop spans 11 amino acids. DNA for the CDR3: TGTGCCTGGAGTAGGCACTATGGCTACACCTTC. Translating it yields CAWSRHYGYTF.

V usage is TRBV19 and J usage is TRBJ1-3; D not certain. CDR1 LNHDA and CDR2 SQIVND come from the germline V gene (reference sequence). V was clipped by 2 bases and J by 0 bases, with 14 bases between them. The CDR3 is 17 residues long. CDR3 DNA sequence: TGTGCCAGTAGTATAATCCTAGCACCACTCTCTGGAAACACCATATATTTT. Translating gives CASSIILAPLSGNTIYF.

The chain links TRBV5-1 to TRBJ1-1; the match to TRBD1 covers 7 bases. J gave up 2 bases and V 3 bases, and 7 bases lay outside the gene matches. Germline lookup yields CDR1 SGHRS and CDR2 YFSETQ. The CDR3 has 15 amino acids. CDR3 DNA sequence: TGCGCCAGCAGCTCCGGGACAGCTTTTAACACTGAAGCTTTCTTT. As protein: CASSSGTAFNTEAFF.

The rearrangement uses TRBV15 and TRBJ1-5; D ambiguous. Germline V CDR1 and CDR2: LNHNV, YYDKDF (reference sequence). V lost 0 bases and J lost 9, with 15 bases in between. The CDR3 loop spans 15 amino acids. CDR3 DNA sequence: TGTGCCACCAGCAGAGATCATGTTTCTACGGGGCCCCAGCATTTT. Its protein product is CATSRDHVSTGPQHF.